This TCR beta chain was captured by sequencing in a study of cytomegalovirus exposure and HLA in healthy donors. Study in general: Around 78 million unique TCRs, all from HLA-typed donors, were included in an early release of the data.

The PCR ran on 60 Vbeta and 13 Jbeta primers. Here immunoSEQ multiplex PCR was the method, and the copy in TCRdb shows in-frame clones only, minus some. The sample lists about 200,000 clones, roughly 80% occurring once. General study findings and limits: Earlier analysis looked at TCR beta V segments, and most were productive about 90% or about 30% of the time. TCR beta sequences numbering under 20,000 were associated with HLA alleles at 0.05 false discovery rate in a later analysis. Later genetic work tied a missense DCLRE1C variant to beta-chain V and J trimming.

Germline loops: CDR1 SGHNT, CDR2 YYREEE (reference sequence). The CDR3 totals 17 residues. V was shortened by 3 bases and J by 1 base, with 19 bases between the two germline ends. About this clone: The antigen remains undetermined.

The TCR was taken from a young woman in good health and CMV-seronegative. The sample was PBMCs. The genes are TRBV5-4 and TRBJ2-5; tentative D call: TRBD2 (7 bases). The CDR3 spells CASSWGGVGGLQETQYF. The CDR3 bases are TGTGCCAGCAGCTGGGGGGGGGTAGGGGGGCTCCAAGAGACCCAGTACTTC.